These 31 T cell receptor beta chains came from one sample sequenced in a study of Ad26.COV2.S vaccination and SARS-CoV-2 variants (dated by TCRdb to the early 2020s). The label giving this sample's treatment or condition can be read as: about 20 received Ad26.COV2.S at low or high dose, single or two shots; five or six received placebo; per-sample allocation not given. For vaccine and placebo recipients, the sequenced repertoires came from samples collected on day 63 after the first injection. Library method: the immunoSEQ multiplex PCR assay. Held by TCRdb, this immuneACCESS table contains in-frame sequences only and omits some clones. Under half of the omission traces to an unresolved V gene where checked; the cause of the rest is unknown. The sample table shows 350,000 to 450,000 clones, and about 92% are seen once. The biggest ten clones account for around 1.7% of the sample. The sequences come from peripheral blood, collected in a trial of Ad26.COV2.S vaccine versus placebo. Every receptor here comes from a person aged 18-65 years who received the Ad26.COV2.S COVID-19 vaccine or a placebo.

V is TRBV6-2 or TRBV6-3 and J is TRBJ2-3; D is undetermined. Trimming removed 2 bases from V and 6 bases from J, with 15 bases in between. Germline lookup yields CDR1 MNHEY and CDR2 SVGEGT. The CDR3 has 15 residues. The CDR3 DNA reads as TGTGCCAGCAGTTACATCATTAGCTCTCGGGATACGCAGTATTTT. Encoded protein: CASSYIISSRDTQYF.

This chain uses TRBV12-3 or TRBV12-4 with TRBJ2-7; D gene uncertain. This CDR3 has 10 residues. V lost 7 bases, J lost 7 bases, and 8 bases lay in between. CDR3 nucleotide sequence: TGTGCCAGCAACCCTCTGGAGCAGTACTTC. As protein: CASNPLEQYF.

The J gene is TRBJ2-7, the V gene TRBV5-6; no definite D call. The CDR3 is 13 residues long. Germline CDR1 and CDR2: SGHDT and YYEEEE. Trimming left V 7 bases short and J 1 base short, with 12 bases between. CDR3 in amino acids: CASSYFRSYEQYF. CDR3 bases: TGTGCCAGCTCGTACTTCAGGTCCTACGAGCAGTACTTC.

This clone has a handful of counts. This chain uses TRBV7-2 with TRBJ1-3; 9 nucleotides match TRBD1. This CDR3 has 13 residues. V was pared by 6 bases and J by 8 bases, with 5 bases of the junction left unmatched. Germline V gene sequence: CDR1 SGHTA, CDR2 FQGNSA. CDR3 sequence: CASSRDRVDTIYF. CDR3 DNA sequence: TGTGCCAGCAGTCGGGACAGGGTTGACACCATATATTTT.

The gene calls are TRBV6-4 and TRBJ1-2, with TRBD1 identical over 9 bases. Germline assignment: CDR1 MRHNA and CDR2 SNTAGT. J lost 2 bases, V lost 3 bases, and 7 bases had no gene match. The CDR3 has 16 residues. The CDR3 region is CASSDQPGQGNYGYTF. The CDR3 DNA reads TGTGCCAGCAGTGATCAGCCGGGACAGGGCAACTATGGCTACACCTTC.

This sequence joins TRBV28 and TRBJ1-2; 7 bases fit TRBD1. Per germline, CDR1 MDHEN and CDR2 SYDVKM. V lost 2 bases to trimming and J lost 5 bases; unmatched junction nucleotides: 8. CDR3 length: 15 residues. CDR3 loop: CASSLPTSQGYGYTF. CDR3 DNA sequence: TGTGCCAGCAGTTTACCTACCTCACAGGGGTATGGCTACACCTTC.

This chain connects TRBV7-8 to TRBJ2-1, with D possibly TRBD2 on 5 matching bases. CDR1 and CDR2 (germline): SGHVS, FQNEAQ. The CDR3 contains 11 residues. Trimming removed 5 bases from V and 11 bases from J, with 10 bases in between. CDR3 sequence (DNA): TGTGCCAGCAGCCCGGACGGGAAGCAGTTCTTC. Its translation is CASSPDGKQFF.

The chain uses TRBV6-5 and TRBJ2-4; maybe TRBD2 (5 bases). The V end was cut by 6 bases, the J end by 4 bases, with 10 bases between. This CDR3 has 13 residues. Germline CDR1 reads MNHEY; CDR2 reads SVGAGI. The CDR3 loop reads CASRAEPKNIQYF. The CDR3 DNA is TGTGCCAGCAGAGCGGAACCTAAAAACATTCAGTACTTC.

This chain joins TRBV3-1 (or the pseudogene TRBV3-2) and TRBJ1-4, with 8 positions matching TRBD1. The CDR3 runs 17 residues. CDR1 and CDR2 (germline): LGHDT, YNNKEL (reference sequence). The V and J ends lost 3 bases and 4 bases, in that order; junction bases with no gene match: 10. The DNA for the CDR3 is TGTGCCAGCAGCCAGTCGGACAGGGTAGGTGATAATGAAAAACTGTTTTTT. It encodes CASSQSDRVGDNEKLFF.

The CDR3 bases are TGTGCCAGCAGTTCCTATCTTGGGACCCAGTACTTC. Protein: CASSSYLGTQYF. This sequence joins TRBV27 and TRBJ2-5; D call uncertain. The germline gives CDR1 MNHEY, CDR2 SMNVEV (reference sequence). V was pared by 4 bases and J by 7 bases, with 10 bases between. The CDR3 runs 12 residues.

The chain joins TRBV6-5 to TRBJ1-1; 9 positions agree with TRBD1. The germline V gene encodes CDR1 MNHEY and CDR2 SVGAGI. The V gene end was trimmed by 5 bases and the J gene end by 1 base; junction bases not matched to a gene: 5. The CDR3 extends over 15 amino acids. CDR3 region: CASSQPGQGNTEAFF. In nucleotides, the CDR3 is TGTGCCAGCAGTCAACCGGGACAGGGGAACACTGAAGCTTTCTTT.

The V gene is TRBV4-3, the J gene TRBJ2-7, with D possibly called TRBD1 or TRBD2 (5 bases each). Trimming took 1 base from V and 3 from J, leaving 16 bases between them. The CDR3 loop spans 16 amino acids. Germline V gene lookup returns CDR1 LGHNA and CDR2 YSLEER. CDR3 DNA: TGCGCCAGCAGCCAAGTCGTCGAGGGGAACTTCTACGAGCAGTACTTC. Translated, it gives CASSQVVEGNFYEQYF.

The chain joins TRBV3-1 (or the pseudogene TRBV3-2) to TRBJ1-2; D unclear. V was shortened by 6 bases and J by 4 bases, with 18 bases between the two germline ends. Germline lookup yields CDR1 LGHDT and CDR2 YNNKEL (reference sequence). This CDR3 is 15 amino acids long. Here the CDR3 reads CASSLWVGSTYGYTF. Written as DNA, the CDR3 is TGTGCCAGCAGTCTCTGGGTGGGAAGTACCTATGGCTACACCTTC.

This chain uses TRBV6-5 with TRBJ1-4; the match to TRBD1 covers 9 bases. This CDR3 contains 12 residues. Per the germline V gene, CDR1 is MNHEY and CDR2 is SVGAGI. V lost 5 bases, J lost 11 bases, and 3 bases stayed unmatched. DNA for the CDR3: TGTGCCAGCAGTCATACAGGGGGCAAACTGTTTTTT. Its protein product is CASSHTGGKLFF.

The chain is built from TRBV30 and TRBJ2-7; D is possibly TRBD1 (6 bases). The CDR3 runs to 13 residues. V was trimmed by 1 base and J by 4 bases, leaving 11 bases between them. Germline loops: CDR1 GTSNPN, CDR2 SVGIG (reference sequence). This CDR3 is CAWSGQTGYEQYF. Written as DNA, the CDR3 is TGTGCCTGGAGTGGACAGACAGGTTACGAGCAGTACTTC.

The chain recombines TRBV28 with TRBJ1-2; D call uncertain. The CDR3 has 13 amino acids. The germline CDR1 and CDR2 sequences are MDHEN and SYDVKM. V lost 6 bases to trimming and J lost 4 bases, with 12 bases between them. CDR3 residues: CASRPGFSYGYTF. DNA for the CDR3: TGTGCCAGCAGACCAGGATTCTCCTATGGCTACACCTTC.

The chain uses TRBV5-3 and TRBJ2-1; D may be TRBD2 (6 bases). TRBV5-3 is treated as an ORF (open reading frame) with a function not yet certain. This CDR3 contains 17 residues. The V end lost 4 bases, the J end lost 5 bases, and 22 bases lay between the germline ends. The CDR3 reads CARSPEIPSAENNEQFF. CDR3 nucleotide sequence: TGTGCCAGAAGCCCGGAGATCCCTAGCGCCGAAAACAATGAGCAGTTCTTC.

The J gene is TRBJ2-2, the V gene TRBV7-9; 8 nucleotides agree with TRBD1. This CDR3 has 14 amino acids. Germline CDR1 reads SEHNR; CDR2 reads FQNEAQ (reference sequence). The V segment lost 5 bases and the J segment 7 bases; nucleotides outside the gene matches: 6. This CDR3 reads CASSPDRGGGELFF. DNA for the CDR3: TGTGCCAGCAGCCCAGACAGGGGCGGCGGGGAGCTGTTTTTT.

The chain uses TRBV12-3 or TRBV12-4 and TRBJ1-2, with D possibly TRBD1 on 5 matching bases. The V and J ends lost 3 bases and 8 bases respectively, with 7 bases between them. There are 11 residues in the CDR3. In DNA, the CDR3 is TGTGCCAGCAGTTTCGGGGACGGCTACACCTTC. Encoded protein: CASSFGDGYTF.

The CDR3 bases are TGCGCCAGCAGCCAAGATAGGGCGCCGGGACTAGGGCGCTACAATGAGCAGTTCTTC. This codes for CASSQDRAPGLGRYNEQFF. The chain has TRBV4-3 and TRBJ2-1, with TRBD2 matching over 8 bases. Per germline, CDR1 LGHNA and CDR2 YSLEER. CDR3 length equals 19 residues. Unmatched junction bases numbered 13, after V lost 0 bases and J lost 3 bases.

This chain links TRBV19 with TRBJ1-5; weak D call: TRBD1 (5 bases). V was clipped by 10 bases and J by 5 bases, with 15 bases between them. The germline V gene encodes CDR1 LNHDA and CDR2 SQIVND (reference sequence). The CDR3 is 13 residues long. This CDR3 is CATHPRGDQPQHF. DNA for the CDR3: TGTGCCACCCACCCACGGGGGGATCAGCCCCAGCATTTT.

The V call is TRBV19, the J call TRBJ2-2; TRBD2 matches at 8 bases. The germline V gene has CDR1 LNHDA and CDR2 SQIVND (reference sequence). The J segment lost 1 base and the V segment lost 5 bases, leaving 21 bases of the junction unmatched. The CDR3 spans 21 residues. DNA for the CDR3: TGTGCCAGTAGTCCCCCGATTCCAGTCCTAGGGACTAGACAGAACACCGGGGAGCTGTTTTTT. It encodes CASSPPIPVLGTRQNTGELFF.

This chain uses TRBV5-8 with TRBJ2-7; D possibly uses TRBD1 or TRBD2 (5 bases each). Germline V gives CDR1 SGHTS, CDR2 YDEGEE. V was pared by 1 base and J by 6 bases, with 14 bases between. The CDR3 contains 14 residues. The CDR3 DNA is TGTGCCAGCAGCTTGTCTACAGGACTGAGCGAGCAGTACTTC. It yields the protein CASSLSTGLSEQYF.

The CDR3 DNA reads TGTGCCGCCGAGAGGGGACTAGGAAATGAGCAGTTCTTC. It codes for CAAERGLGNEQFF. The chain has TRBV5-4 and TRBJ2-1; 8 positions agree with TRBD2. V shed 10 bases and J 7 bases; nucleotides not matched to a gene: 10. The CDR3 is 13 amino acids. Germline V gives CDR1 SGHNT, CDR2 YYREEE (reference sequence).

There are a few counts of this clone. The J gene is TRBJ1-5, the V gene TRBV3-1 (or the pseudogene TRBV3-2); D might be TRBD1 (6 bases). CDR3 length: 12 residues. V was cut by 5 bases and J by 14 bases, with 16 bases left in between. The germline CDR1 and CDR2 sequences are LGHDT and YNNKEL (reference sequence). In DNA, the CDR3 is TGTGCCAGCAGCGACGACAGGTCAAGCAAGCATTTT. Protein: CASSDDRSSKHF.

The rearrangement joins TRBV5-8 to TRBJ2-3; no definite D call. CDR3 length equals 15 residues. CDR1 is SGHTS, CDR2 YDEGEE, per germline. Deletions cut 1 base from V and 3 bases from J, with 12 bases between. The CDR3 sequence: CASSLYRVATDTQYF. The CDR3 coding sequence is TGTGCCAGCAGCTTGTACCGTGTTGCGACAGATACGCAGTATTTT.

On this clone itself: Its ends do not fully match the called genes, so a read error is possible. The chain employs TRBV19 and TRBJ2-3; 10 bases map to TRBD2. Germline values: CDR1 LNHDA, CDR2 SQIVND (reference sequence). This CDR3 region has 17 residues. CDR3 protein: CASSIAGGQPSTDTQYF. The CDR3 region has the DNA TGTGCCAGTAGCATAGCGGGGGGACAGCCTAGCACAGATACGCAGTATTTT.

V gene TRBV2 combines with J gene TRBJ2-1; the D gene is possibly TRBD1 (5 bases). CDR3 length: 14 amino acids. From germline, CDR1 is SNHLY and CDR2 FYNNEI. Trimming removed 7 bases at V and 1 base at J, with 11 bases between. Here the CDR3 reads CASKPRDSYNEQFF. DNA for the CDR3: TGTGCCAGCAAACCCAGGGATTCCTACAATGAGCAGTTCTTC.

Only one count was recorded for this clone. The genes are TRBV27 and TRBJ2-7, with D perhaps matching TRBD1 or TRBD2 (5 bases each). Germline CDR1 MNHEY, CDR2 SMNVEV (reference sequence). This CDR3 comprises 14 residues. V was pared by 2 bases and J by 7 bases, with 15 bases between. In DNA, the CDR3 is TGTGCCAGCAGTTTACCGGGACCGGCCCTGGAGCAGTACTTC. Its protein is CASSLPGPALEQYF.

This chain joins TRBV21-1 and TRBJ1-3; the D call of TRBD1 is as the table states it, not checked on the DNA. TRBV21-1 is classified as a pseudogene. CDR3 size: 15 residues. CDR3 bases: TGTGCCAGCAGCAAAACTTGGGACAGTGGAAACACCATATATTTT. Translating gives CASSKTWDSGNTIYF.

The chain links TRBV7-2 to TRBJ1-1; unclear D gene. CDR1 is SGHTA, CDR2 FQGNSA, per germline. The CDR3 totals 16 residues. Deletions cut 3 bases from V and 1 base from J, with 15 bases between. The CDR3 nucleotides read TGTGCCAGCAGCTTTCAGTCCGGGCTCAAGAACACTGAAGCTTTCTTT. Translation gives CASSFQSGLKNTEAFF.